This T cell receptor (beta chain) was profiled in a study of cytomegalovirus exposure and HLA in healthy donors. Study results and limitations: A later analysis found most CMV-associated TCR beta chains apparently HLA-restricted.

A remark on this clone: Antigen: not known.

The PCR had 60 Vbeta and 13 Jbeta primers. This table comes from immunoSEQ multiplex PCR, and its TCRdb copy is limited to in-frame clones, with some not included. In the table there are roughly 71,000 clones, more than 75% of which are singletons. This TCR came from a girl aged 5-17 years in good health and CMV-seropositive. The sample taken for sequencing was PBMCs.

The CDR3 spells CASSLSANQPQHF. Here the CDR3 DNA reads TGTGCCAGCAGTTTATCAGCCAATCAGCCCCAGCATTTT. The rearrangement uses TRBV27 and TRBJ1-5; no clear D gene. Per the germline V gene, CDR1 is MNHEY and CDR2 is SMNVEV (reference sequence). V lost 0 bases and J lost 3, with 3 bases in between. The CDR3 has 13 amino acids.